This entry lists 17 T cell receptor beta chains sequenced from one sample in a study of shared clonotypes between healthy human individuals. TCRdb's table, derived via immunoSEQ multiplex PCR, lists solely in-frame clones and lacks some. Of approximately 2,200,000 clones listed, 85% to 95% were seen once; the top ten hold around 1.7%. In the naive CD8 group, cells lacked CD45RO and were positively selected for CCR7, so terminally differentiated effector memory CD45RA+ cells were left out. The sample taken for sequencing was naive CD8+ T cells from PBMCs. All receptors derive from a man younger than 35 in good health. Some clones in this sample may be carry-over from other donors' samples.

The chain joins TRBV4-3 to TRBJ2-1; 12 bases are shared with TRBD2. CDR3 length: 16 residues. V was clipped by 1 base and J by 5 bases; unmatched bases: 3. Germline values: CDR1 LGHNA, CDR2 YSLEER. CDR3 in amino acids: CASSQVRLAGDNEQFF. CDR3 coding DNA: TGCGCCAGCAGCCAAGTAAGACTAGCGGGAGACAATGAGCAGTTCTTC.

This sequence joins TRBV6-4 and TRBJ2-2; the D is unclear. With 0 bases removed from V and 6 bases from J, the gap between germline ends came to 11 bases. Germline V gene data show CDR1 as MRHNA and CDR2 as SNTAGT. This CDR3 contains 15 residues. The CDR3 DNA reads as TGTGCCAGCAGTGACTCCTTTGGTGGGTCCGGGGAGCTGTTTTTT. This codes for CASSDSFGGSGELFF.

V usage is TRBV14 and J usage is TRBJ2-7; no reliable D call. With 1 base removed from V and 3 bases from J, the gap between germline ends came to 7 bases. The germline CDR1 and CDR2 sequences are SGHDN and FVKESK. The length of the CDR3 is 13 residues. The CDR3 spells CASSQVYDYEQYF. The CDR3 coding sequence is TGTGCCAGCAGCCAAGTATATGACTACGAGCAGTACTTC.

The chain joins TRBV6-5 to TRBJ2-7, with D perhaps matching TRBD1 (5 bases). Looked up from germline, CDR1 is MNHEY and CDR2 is SVGAGI. The CDR3 extends over 14 amino acids. V dropped 0 bases and J dropped 2 bases, with 8 bases sitting between them. For the CDR3, the DNA is TGTGCCAGCAGTTACTCCAGGGATACCTACGAGCAGTACTTC. Translating it yields CASSYSRDTYEQYF.

The chain carries TRBV7-8 and TRBJ2-2; D perhaps matches TRBD2 (5 bases). Germline CDR1 is SGHVS and CDR2 is FQNEAQ. Trimming shortened V by 1 base and J by 4 bases, and 13 bases separated the two germline ends. CDR3 length: 16 amino acids. CDR3 sequence reads: CASSLDEGRSTGELFF. For the CDR3, the DNA is TGTGCCAGCAGCTTAGACGAGGGTAGGAGCACCGGGGAGCTGTTTTTT.

CDR3 protein: CASSGQESGANVLTF. CDR3 nucleotide sequence: TGTGCCAGCAGTGGACAGGAGTCTGGGGCCAACGTCCTGACTTTC. The rearrangement links TRBV2 to TRBJ2-6; D perhaps matches TRBD1 (6 bases). The V and J ends lost 4 bases and 1 base respectively, with 8 bases between them. The CDR3 covers 15 residues. Germline values: CDR1 SNHLY, CDR2 FYNNEI.

The chain couples TRBV2 to TRBJ1-1; D unclear. Trimming removed 6 bases from V and 3 bases from J, with 11 bases in between. Germline V gene lookup returns CDR1 SNHLY and CDR2 FYNNEI. This CDR3 is 13 amino acids long. CDR3 residues: CASSGQEDTEAFF. The CDR3 bases are TGTGCCAGCAGCGGCCAGGAGGACACTGAAGCTTTCTTT.

CDR3 sequence (DNA): TGTGCCAGCAGCTCCCGGCCCGGGGAGCTGTTTTTT. It is translated as CASSSRPGELFF. The V and J genes are TRBV11-2 and TRBJ2-2; D is unclear. The CDR3 covers 12 residues. Germline V gives CDR1 SGHAT, CDR2 FQNNGV. V was trimmed by 4 bases and J by 6 bases, leaving 6 bases between them.

The chain links TRBV11-2 to TRBJ2-7; 9 bases map to TRBD1. CDR1 and CDR2 from the germline V gene are SGHAT and FQNNGV. CDR3 length: 15 residues. J lost 2 bases, V lost 5 bases, and 7 bases had no gene match. The CDR3 protein is CASSTGTGLTYEQYF. In nucleotides, the CDR3 is TGTGCCAGCAGCACCGGGACAGGGCTGACCTACGAGCAGTACTTC.

The chain uses TRBV27 and TRBJ1-2; D is undetermined. This CDR3 contains 14 residues. Germline-derived CDR1 and CDR2 are MNHEY and SMNVEV (reference sequence). V gave up 4 bases and J gave up 5 bases, with 14 bases separating them. In DNA, the CDR3 is TGTGCCAGCAGTTCATCGTCCACGGGATATGGCTACACCTTC. Its protein is CASSSSSTGYGYTF.

V gene TRBV27 combines with J gene TRBJ2-7, with D possibly being TRBD2 (6 bases). Trimming shortened V by 3 bases and J by 6 bases, and 18 bases separated the two germline ends. Germline values: CDR1 MNHEY, CDR2 SMNVEV (reference sequence). This CDR3 has 15 amino acids. CDR3 nucleotides: TGTGCCAGCAGTTTTTTCGCGGGAAGCGTTGGCGAGCAGTACTTC. Its protein is CASSFFAGSVGEQYF.

The DNA of the CDR3 is TGTGCCAGCAGCTGGACTAGCGGGAGTCCCTACGAGCAGTACTTC. Translation: CASSWTSGSPYEQYF. The rearrangement joins TRBV7-2 to TRBJ2-7; TRBD2 matches at 13 bases. The CDR3 extends over 15 amino acids. Germline CDR1 reads SGHTA; CDR2 reads FQGNSA. The junction had 2 bases not matched to a gene; V was cut back by 4 bases and J by 2 bases.

The chain employs TRBV30 and TRBJ1-5; D is unclear. This CDR3 comprises 12 residues. The germline V gene has CDR1 GTSNPN and CDR2 SVGIG (reference sequence). Trimming removed 6 bases at V and 0 bases at J, with 6 bases between. The CDR3: CACAVSNQPQHF. The DNA for the CDR3 is TGTGCCTGTGCGGTTAGCAATCAGCCCCAGCATTTT.

J is TRBJ1-5 and V is TRBV6-5; 8 bases are a match to TRBD1. This CDR3 has 15 residues. Germline CDR1 MNHEY, CDR2 SVGAGI. Germline trimming cut 6 bases from V and 0 bases from J; bases unmatched to any gene: 4. DNA of the CDR3: TGTGCCAGCAGCGAGGGACAGGTTAGCAATCAGCCCCAGCATTTT. This sequence encodes CASSEGQVSNQPQHF.

This clone is a singleton in its sample. This sequence joins TRBV27 and TRBJ1-1, with D possibly being TRBD1 (6 bases). Per germline, CDR1 MNHEY and CDR2 SMNVEV (reference sequence). Trimming removed 2 bases from V and 6 bases from J, with 13 bases in between. The CDR3 spans 14 residues. CDR3 loop: CASSLRPGGPEAFF. As DNA, the CDR3 is TGTGCCAGCAGTTTACGTCCCGGGGGCCCTGAAGCTTTCTTT.

Here the CDR3 DNA reads TGCAGCGTTGATCTGGCAGGGAGGTTTGGGAACACTGAAGCTTTCTTT. Its translation: CSVDLAGRFGNTEAFF. The chain joins TRBV29-1 to TRBJ1-1, with a weak D call TRBD1 (5 bases). Between the trimmed V and J ends, which lost 3 bases and 1 base, there was a span of 18 bases. Per the germline V gene, CDR1 is SQVTM and CDR2 is ANQGSEA. This CDR3 has 16 amino acids.

The table lists this clone with a count of one. The chain couples TRBV6-1 to TRBJ1-5; TRBD1 is a possible D gene (6 bases). There are 15 residues in the CDR3. In germline, CDR1 is MNHNS, CDR2 SASEGT. Deletions cut 7 bases from V and 0 bases from J, with 13 bases between. CDR3: CASIGSRGSNQPQHF. The CDR3 nucleotides read TGTGCCAGCATAGGGAGCAGGGGTAGCAATCAGCCCCAGCATTTT.